A selection of T cell receptor beta chains follows, all from one sample in a study of cytomegalovirus exposure and HLA in healthy donors. Measured with immunoSEQ multiplex PCR; TCRdb has only the in-frame clones, and not every one. The sample has tens of thousands of clones; around 80% are singletons. Sequenced input: PBMCs. The receptors here all came from a man in his fifties in good health and CMV-seronegative. Each CDR3 is given with its conserved first and last residue. A D gene is named only where the DNA matches it firmly. Clone size appears in some rows only: once, few, many, or a class for an expanded clone.

abundance,j_gene,d_gene,v_gene,CDR3nt,CDR3aa
once,TRBJ1-1,.,TRBV13,TGTGCCAGCAGCCCCAGTATTTTCAGGGGAATGAACACTGAAGCTTTCTTT,CASSPSIFRGMNTEAFF
few,TRBJ2-1,TRBD2,TRBV4-3,TGCGCCAGCAGCCAGGGCGGACTAGGCTCCTACAATGAGCAGTTCTTC,CASSQGGLGSYNEQFF
once,TRBJ1-5,.,TRBV27,TGTGCCAGCAGTCCCCGTCAATCAGGCCAGCCCCAGCATTTT,CASSPRQSGQPQHF
.,TRBJ2-7,.,TRBV11-2,TGTGCCAGCAGCCCCAGCCCTACAGGATCCTACGAGCAGTACTTC,CASSPSPTGSYEQYF
few,TRBJ1-1,.,TRBV6-4,TGTGCCAGCAGTGGTTCGGGGAACACTGAAGCTTTCTTT,CASSGSGNTEAFF
.,TRBJ2-7,TRBD1,TRBV6-5,TGTGCCAGCAGAGGGACAGGGACCTACGAGCAGTACTTC,CASRGTGTYEQYF
.,TRBJ2-1,TRBD2,TRBV30,TGTGCCTGGAGTGTAATGAGAGGACTAGCGGCCTCCAATGAGCAGTTCTTC,CAWSVMRGLAASNEQFF
.,TRBJ2-5,.,TRBV5-1,TGCGCCAGCAGCTTTACGCTTACGGGTGGGTCGGAGACCCAGTACTTC,CASSFTLTGGSETQYF
.,TRBJ1-2,TRBD1,TRBV6-6,TGTGCCAGCACTCTGGGACAGGGGGATTATGGCTACACCTTC,CASTLGQGDYGYTF
few,TRBJ2-7,TRBD2,TRBV10-3,TGTGCCATCACCCAGGGAGGGGATAACGAGCAGTACTTC,CAITQGGDNEQYF
.,TRBJ2-7,TRBD2,TRBV4-3,TGCGCCAGCAGCCAAGTGACTAGCGGGGCTTACGAGCAGTACTTC,CASSQVTSGAYEQYF
.,TRBJ1-2,TRBD1,TRBV6-1,TGTGCCGGGACCGACAGGGGAGGGGTGGGTGGCTACACCTTC,CAGTDRGGVGGYTF
once,TRBJ2-3,TRBD2,TRBV28,TGTGCCAGCAGTTTAGGCGGGGCGGGGGCAGATACGCAGTATTTT,CASSLGGAGADTQYF
.,TRBJ2-6,.,TRBV4-3,TGCGCCAGCAGCCCGTATGTTTTTACTGAGATCCAGGGTTCTGGGGCCAACGTCCTGACTTTC,CASSPYVFTEIQGSGANVLTF
few,TRBJ2-3,TRBD2,TRBV7-9,TGTGCCAGCAGCAGTGGACTAGCGGGAGGAGGTGATACGCAGTATTTT,CASSSGLAGGGDTQYF
few,TRBJ1-5,.,TRBV27,TGTGCCAGCAGTTCATCTTTTAGGGGGTATCAGCCCCAGCATTTT,CASSSSFRGYQPQHF
.,TRBJ2-1,TRBD2,TRBV11-2,TGTGCCAGCAGCTTAGACGGGACTAGCGGTCAAAGCTCCTACAATGAGCAGTTCTTC,CASSLDGTSGQSSYNEQFF
few,TRBJ2-7,TRBD1,TRBV27,TGTGCCAGCAGACTACAGGGGGCCAGCCACGAGCAGTACTTC,CASRLQGASHEQYF
.,TRBJ1-4,.,TRBV30,TGTGCCTGGAGTGTAGGAGGAACTAATGAAAAACTGTTTTTT,CAWSVGGTNEKLFF
.,TRBJ1-1,.,TRBV11-2,TGTGCCAGCAGCTTAGACACACACAACACTGAAGCTTTCTTT,CASSLDTHNTEAFF
.,TRBJ1-2,TRBD1,TRBV5-1,TGCGCCAGCAGCTTGGACAGGGGAAAGGACTATGGCTACACCTTC,CASSLDRGKDYGYTF
once,TRBJ1-1,.,TRBV6-5,TGTGCCAGCAGCCCGGGATACGGGAACACTGAAGCTTTCTTT,CASSPGYGNTEAFF
few,TRBJ1-1,.,TRBV19,TGTGCCAGTGGCCGACTTGCGAACACTGAAGCTTTCTTT,CASGRLANTEAFF
.,TRBJ1-6,TRBD1,TRBV10-3,TGTGCCATCAGGGACAGGGGACTAAATTCACCCCTCCACTTT,CAIRDRGLNSPLHF
.,TRBJ1-1,.,TRBV15,TGTGCCACCAGCAAACGCCCGGACACTGAAGCTTTCTTT,CATSKRPDTEAFF
.,TRBJ2-7,.,TRBV12-5,TGTGCTAGTGGTTTCGCCGGGACTCCTTCCTACGAGCAGTACTTC,CASGFAGTPSYEQYF
.,TRBJ2-5,.,TRBV5-6,TGTGCCAGCAGCTTGGCAGGGGAGAGGACCCAGTACTTC,CASSLAGERTQYF
.,TRBJ2-1,TRBD1,TRBV11-2,TGTGCCAGCAGCCGCACACAGGGGGCGAATGAGCAGTTCTTC,CASSRTQGANEQFF
few,TRBJ2-7,.,TRBV6-1,TGTGCCAGCAGGGGAGGGGGACCTTTTCCCTACGAGCAGTACTTC,CASRGGGPFPYEQYF
.,TRBJ2-3,TRBD2,TRBV5-1,TGCGCCAGCAGCTCCCAGACTAGCGGGAGACGTTCAGATACGCAGTATTTT,CASSSQTSGRRSDTQYF
once,TRBJ2-2,TRBD2,TRBV5-1,TGCGCCAGCTTACGGGAGGGGGATCCCGCGACCGGGGAGCTGTTTTTT,CASLREGDPATGELFF
few,TRBJ2-7,TRBD1,TRBV5-1,TGCGCCAGCAGCTTGGAATACAGGGGATACGAGCAGTACTTC,CASSLEYRGYEQYF
.,TRBJ2-7,TRBD1,TRBV7-8,TGTGCCAGCAGCTTAAGTATTCGGTCAGGGGGTGCATACGAGCAGTACTTC,CASSLSIRSGGAYEQYF
.,TRBJ2-1,TRBD2,TRBV4-1,TGCGCCAGCAGCCAAGAATCCGGGGGACTATACAATGAGCAGTTCTTC,CASSQESGGLYNEQFF
.,TRBJ2-7,TRBD2,TRBV15,TGTGCCACCAGCAGAGATTATGGGACTAGCGGGAGACGTGAGCAGTACTTC,CATSRDYGTSGRREQYF
.,TRBJ2-7,TRBD1,TRBV10-3,TGTGCCATCACCCCGGGACAGGGGCCTTGGGAGCAGTACTTC,CAITPGQGPWEQYF
.,TRBJ1-4,.,TRBV4-1,TGCGCCAGCAGCCAAGTGTCAACGGGGGGAAGGGAAAAACTGTTTTTT,CASSQVSTGGREKLFF
.,TRBJ2-3,.,TRBV27,TGTGCCAGCAGTTTAAGTTCCAGCCCTGGGGGGACAGATACGCAGTATTTT,CASSLSSSPGGTDTQYF
.,TRBJ2-7,TRBD1,TRBV29-1,TGCAGCGCGGGGGTCGGGACAGGGAGTTTTGAGCAGTACTTC,CSAGVGTGSFEQYF
.,TRBJ2-3,.,TRBV5-4,TGTGCCAGCAGCTTGTTTAGCGGTCAGCGGAATACGCAGTATTTT,CASSLFSGQRNTQYF
.,TRBJ1-2,.,TRBV6-5,TGTGCCAGCAGTTACTCCCAGGGTTTGCGAGGCTACACCTTC,CASSYSQGLRGYTF
once,TRBJ2-7,TRBD2,TRBV2,TGTGCCAGCATGAAACTAGCGGGAGTCGAGCAGTACTTC,CASMKLAGVEQYF
.,TRBJ1-5,TRBD1,TRBV18,TGTGCCAGCTCAAAACAGGGGGCGTCGGGCAATCAGCCCCAGCATTTT,CASSKQGASGNQPQHF
.,TRBJ1-2,.,TRBV29-1,TGCAGCGTTGACCCCCCGGGCCAGGGCCAAACTCCAGTCTATGGCTACACCTTC,CSVDPPGQGQTPVYGYTF
.,TRBJ2-3,TRBD2,TRBV14,TGTGCCAGCAGCGCAAGGGGACTAGCGGGACGCACAGATACGCAGTATTTT,CASSARGLAGRTDTQYF
few,TRBJ2-7,TRBD2,TRBV5-1,TGCGCCAGCAGCGGGACTAGCGGGCCCTACGAGCAGTACTTC,CASSGTSGPYEQYF
.,TRBJ2-2,.,TRBV5-4,TGTGCCAGCAGCTCGAGAGGCGGGGAGCTGTTTTTT,CASSSRGGELFF
.,TRBJ2-1,.,TRBV18,TGTGCCAGCTCACCTGTCCGGGGGAATTACAATGAGCAGTTCTTC,CASSPVRGNYNEQFF
.,TRBJ1-1,.,TRBV5-1,TGCGCCAGCAGCCGGGGGACCGGCACTGAAGCTTTCTTT,CASSRGTGTEAFF
.,TRBJ2-3,TRBD2,TRBV5-4,TGTGCCAGCAGCACCCGCGGGGGAAGTAGCACAGATACGCAGTATTTT,CASSTRGGSSTDTQYF
.,TRBJ2-1,.,TRBV27,TGTGCCAGCAGTCCCTCCAGGGCCTTGGGAAACAATGAGCAGTTCTTC,CASSPSRALGNNEQFF
.,TRBJ2-1,TRBD2,TRBV5-6,TGTGCCAGCAGCTTAGGGACTAGGTACTCCATATACAATGAGCAGTTCTTC,CASSLGTRYSIYNEQFF
.,TRBJ2-1,.,TRBV7-8,TGTGCCAGCAGCTTAAGACCTGACAGCTCCTACAATGAGCAGTTCTTC,CASSLRPDSSYNEQFF
.,TRBJ1-1,TRBD1,TRBV29-1,TGCAGCGCCGGGGACAGGGGTTTGAGGAACACTGAAGCTTTCTTT,CSAGDRGLRNTEAFF
.,TRBJ2-7,TRBD2,TRBV16,TGTGCCAGCAGCCAAAGAGTAGCGGGGGCCTACGAGCAGTACTTC,CASSQRVAGAYEQYF
.,TRBJ2-7,.,TRBV5-8,TGTGCCAGCACCCTGCACGGGGGATTCTACGAGCAGTACTTC,CASTLHGGFYEQYF
.,TRBJ2-3,.,TRBV27,TGTGCCAGCAGTGGCATTACAGTAGATACGCAGTATTTT,CASSGITVDTQYF
.,TRBJ1-5,.,TRBV7-3,TGTGCCAGCAGCCCGAACCCAGATCAGCCCCAGCATTTT,CASSPNPDQPQHF
.,TRBJ2-7,.,TRBV18,TGTGCCAGCTCACCAGGGGACACCAACTACGAGCAGTACTTC,CASSPGDTNYEQYF